These T cell receptor beta chains were read from a single sample in a study of CD8+ T cells in alopecia areata. TCRdb's table, derived via immunoSEQ multiplex PCR, lists solely in-frame clones and lacks some. The table lists approximately 58,000 clones, around 44% of them singletons. Specimen: NKG2D-low CD8+ T cells sorted from blood. Receptor source: a human donor with alopecia areata. CDR3s include the opening cysteine and the closing phenylalanine or tryptophan. The order of the fields is D gene, CDR3 length, J gene, V gene, clone size, CDR3 DNA, CDR3 protein. The D gene is left open where the match is weak. Expanded clones are given a class, and other clones once, few, many or no size at all.

d_gene: TRBD2; len: 18; j_gene: TRBJ2-3; v_gene: TRBV9; abundance: few; CDR3nt: TGTGCCAGCAGCGTAGTGGAGACTAGCGGGAGTTCCGAAGATACGCAGTATTTT; CDR3aa: CASSVVETSGSSEDTQYF
d_gene: NA; len: 14; j_gene: TRBJ2-1; v_gene: TRBV27; abundance: once; CDR3nt: TGTGCCAGCAGTTTTCACCCCGCGTGGAATGAGCAGTTCTTC; CDR3aa: CASSFHPAWNEQFF
d_gene: NA; len: 14; j_gene: TRBJ2-1; v_gene: TRBV5-1; abundance: NA; CDR3nt: TGCGCCAGCAGCCACCGGGGCCAGCCCAATGAGCAGTTCTTC; CDR3aa: CASSHRGQPNEQFF
d_gene: NA; len: 13; j_gene: TRBJ2-7; v_gene: TRBV28; abundance: NA; CDR3nt: TGTGCCAGCACCCCCCATCGGTCCTACGAGCAGTACTTC; CDR3aa: CASTPHRSYEQYF
d_gene: NA; len: 15; j_gene: TRBJ2-1; v_gene: TRBV19; abundance: NA; CDR3nt: TGTGCCAGTAGTATTCTAGCGCTATCCTACAATGAGCAGTTCTTC; CDR3aa: CASSILALSYNEQFF
d_gene: NA; len: 14; j_gene: TRBJ2-3; v_gene: TRBV12-2; abundance: NA; CDR3nt: TGTGCAAGTCGCCAAGCGGGAGGGCCGGATACGCAGTATTTT; CDR3aa: CASRQAGGPDTQYF
d_gene: TRBD1; len: 19; j_gene: TRBJ1-4; v_gene: TRBV7-6; abundance: NA; CDR3nt: TGTGCCAGCAGCTTAGTAGGACCCGGGACAGGGACATATAATGAAAAACTGTTTTTT; CDR3aa: CASSLVGPGTGTYNEKLFF
d_gene: NA; len: 17; j_gene: TRBJ2-1; v_gene: TRBV4-1; abundance: NA; CDR3nt: TGCGCCAGCAGCCAAGAAGGGGAAAGCGGGCTTTACAATGAGCAGTTCTTC; CDR3aa: CASSQEGESGLYNEQFF
d_gene: TRBD2; len: 13; j_gene: TRBJ2-7; v_gene: TRBV6-6; abundance: NA; CDR3nt: TGTGCCAGCTCTTTACTAGCGGAATACGAGCAGTACTTC; CDR3aa: CASSLLAEYEQYF
d_gene: NA; len: 13; j_gene: TRBJ2-3; v_gene: TRBV7-3; abundance: NA; CDR3nt: TGTGCCAGCAGCTTCACCCTCGGAGATACGCAGTATTTT; CDR3aa: CASSFTLGDTQYF
d_gene: TRBD2; len: 18; j_gene: TRBJ2-3; v_gene: TRBV29-1; abundance: few; CDR3nt: TGCAGCGTTGAAGACTTTTACCTAGCGGGTGATGGCACAGATACGCAGTATTTT; CDR3aa: CSVEDFYLAGDGTDTQYF
d_gene: NA; len: 13; j_gene: TRBJ1-2; v_gene: TRBV29-1; abundance: NA; CDR3nt: TGCAGCGTTGAATCGAGGGTGGACTATGGCTACACCTTC; CDR3aa: CSVESRVDYGYTF
d_gene: NA; len: 8; j_gene: TRBJ1-2; v_gene: TRBV9; abundance: few; CDR3nt: TGTGCCAGCACCCCGAGCGACTTC; CDR3aa: CASTPSDF
d_gene: NA; len: 12; j_gene: TRBJ2-1; v_gene: TRBV30; abundance: once; CDR3nt: TGTGCCTGGACCCGGGGGGCCAATGAGCAGTTCTTC; CDR3aa: CAWTRGANEQFF
d_gene: NA; len: 16; j_gene: TRBJ2-1; v_gene: TRBV30; abundance: NA; CDR3nt: TGTGCCTGGAGTGCGACCGGCCTACCCGACTACAATGAGCAGTTCTTC; CDR3aa: CAWSATGLPDYNEQFF
d_gene: NA; len: 11; j_gene: TRBJ2-1; v_gene: TRBV7-8; abundance: NA; CDR3nt: TGTGCCAGCAGCTTAGGGGGGGAGCAGTTCTTC; CDR3aa: CASSLGGEQFF
d_gene: NA; len: 13; j_gene: TRBJ2-7; v_gene: TRBV29-1; abundance: NA; CDR3nt: TGCAGCGCGACGGGCGATGACTCCTACGAGCAGTACTTC; CDR3aa: CSATGDDSYEQYF
d_gene: NA; len: 11; j_gene: TRBJ2-7; v_gene: TRBV19; abundance: NA; CDR3nt: TGTGCCAGTACTGGAGCCTACGAGCAGTACTTC; CDR3aa: CASTGAYEQYF
d_gene: NA; len: 14; j_gene: TRBJ2-1; v_gene: TRBV12-5; abundance: once; CDR3nt: TGTGCTAGTGGCTCTACCGGGCTTTACAATGAGCAGTTCTTC; CDR3aa: CASGSTGLYNEQFF
d_gene: TRBD1; len: 14; j_gene: TRBJ2-7; v_gene: TRBV7-8; abundance: few; CDR3nt: TGTGCCAGCAGCTGGGACAGGGAAGGCTACGAGCAGTACTTC; CDR3aa: CASSWDREGYEQYF
d_gene: TRBD1; len: 14; j_gene: TRBJ2-7; v_gene: TRBV4-1; abundance: many; CDR3nt: TGCGCCAGCAGCCGGGACAGGGCCTCCTACGAGCAGTACTTC; CDR3aa: CASSRDRASYEQYF
d_gene: NA; len: 12; j_gene: TRBJ1-1; v_gene: TRBV29-1; abundance: NA; CDR3nt: TGCAGCGTTGAACAGGGTGACACTGAAGCTTTCTTT; CDR3aa: CSVEQGDTEAFF
d_gene: TRBD2; len: 14; j_gene: TRBJ2-3; v_gene: TRBV27; abundance: NA; CDR3nt: TGTGCCAGCAGTTTGCAGACTAGCGGAGATACGCAGTATTTT; CDR3aa: CASSLQTSGDTQYF
d_gene: NA; len: 15; j_gene: TRBJ2-7; v_gene: TRBV7-9; abundance: few; CDR3nt: TGTGCCAGCAGCATTGCCATTGGGCAGAGCTACGAGCAGTACTTC; CDR3aa: CASSIAIGQSYEQYF
d_gene: NA; len: 13; j_gene: TRBJ2-5; v_gene: TRBV7-9; abundance: few; CDR3nt: TGTGCCAGCAGCTTAGCGCGGCAGGAGACCCAGTACTTC; CDR3aa: CASSLARQETQYF
d_gene: NA; len: 17; j_gene: TRBJ2-2; v_gene: TRBV4-3; abundance: NA; CDR3nt: TGCGCCAGCAGCCCTCAGCGGGAGTTGGACAGGGCCGGGGAGCTGTTTTTT; CDR3aa: CASSPQRELDRAGELFF
d_gene: NA; len: 13; j_gene: TRBJ2-7; v_gene: TRBV29-1; abundance: NA; CDR3nt: TGCAGCGTTGTGGTTACATACTCCTACGAGCAGTACTTC; CDR3aa: CSVVVTYSYEQYF
d_gene: TRBD1; len: 13; j_gene: TRBJ2-7; v_gene: TRBV5-6; abundance: NA; CDR3nt: TGTGCCAGCAGCTTCGGACAGGGTGGCGAGCAGTACTTC; CDR3aa: CASSFGQGGEQYF
d_gene: TRBD1; len: 17; j_gene: TRBJ2-1; v_gene: TRBV7-9; abundance: few; CDR3nt: TGTGCCAGCAGCTCAAGGACAGGACCTACTATTCACAATGAGCAGTTCTTC; CDR3aa: CASSSRTGPTIHNEQFF
d_gene: NA; len: 11; j_gene: TRBJ2-1; v_gene: TRBV28; abundance: few; CDR3nt: TGTGCCAGCACTCGGTACAATGAGCAGTTCTTC; CDR3aa: CASTRYNEQFF
d_gene: NA; len: 19; j_gene: TRBJ1-2; v_gene: TRBV6-4; abundance: medium-sized; CDR3nt: TGTGCCAGCAGTGACTCATACATTAGGCCGGGACGGGTAAACTATGGCTACACCTTC; CDR3aa: CASSDSYIRPGRVNYGYTF
d_gene: TRBD1; len: 17; j_gene: TRBJ2-3; v_gene: TRBV30; abundance: NA; CDR3nt: TGTGCCTGGAGTGCGAAACCGGGACAGGGGACCCCAGATACGCAGTATTTT; CDR3aa: CAWSAKPGQGTPDTQYF
d_gene: NA; len: 13; j_gene: TRBJ2-7; v_gene: TRBV15; abundance: NA; CDR3nt: TGTGCCACCAGCAGAAAACAGTTACAGGAGCAGTACTTC; CDR3aa: CATSRKQLQEQYF
d_gene: NA; len: 12; j_gene: TRBJ2-7; v_gene: TRBV28; abundance: NA; CDR3nt: TGTGCCAGTAGTCTCAACCCAGCGGAGCAGTACTTC; CDR3aa: CASSLNPAEQYF
d_gene: TRBD1; len: 15; j_gene: TRBJ1-2; v_gene: TRBV29-1; abundance: NA; CDR3nt: TGCAGCTCCGCTCGGTTAGAGGGGGCAAACCATGGCTACACCTTC; CDR3aa: CSSARLEGANHGYTF
d_gene: NA; len: 11; j_gene: TRBJ2-1; v_gene: TRBV11-2; abundance: NA; CDR3nt: TGTGCCAGCAGCCAATACAATGAGCAGTTCTTC; CDR3aa: CASSQYNEQFF
d_gene: NA; len: 12; j_gene: TRBJ2-1; v_gene: TRBV19; abundance: few; CDR3nt: TGTGCCAGTAGTATAGGGTGGAATGAGCAGTTCTTC; CDR3aa: CASSIGWNEQFF
d_gene: TRBD1; len: 15; j_gene: TRBJ2-3; v_gene: TRBV5-1; abundance: NA; CDR3nt: TGCGCCAGCAGCCCCACAGGGACAGCCCCAGATACGCAGTATTTT; CDR3aa: CASSPTGTAPDTQYF
d_gene: NA; len: 15; j_gene: TRBJ1-1; v_gene: TRBV29-1; abundance: NA; CDR3nt: TGCAGCGTTGATTTAGGGGGATACATGAACACTGAAGCTTTCTTT; CDR3aa: CSVDLGGYMNTEAFF
d_gene: TRBD2; len: 15; j_gene: TRBJ2-1; v_gene: TRBV7-9; abundance: NA; CDR3nt: TGTGCCAGCAGCCCCACTGGCGGGGGGGCCGATGAGCAGTTCTTC; CDR3aa: CASSPTGGGADEQFF
d_gene: NA; len: 16; j_gene: TRBJ1-1; v_gene: TRBV29-1; abundance: few; CDR3nt: TGCAGCGTTGAAGAATCCATCGGGTGGTTGTACACTGAAGCTTTCTTT; CDR3aa: CSVEESIGWLYTEAFF
d_gene: NA; len: 14; j_gene: TRBJ1-5; v_gene: TRBV6-5; abundance: NA; CDR3nt: TGTGCCAGCAGTATAGACGGTGACGATCAGCCCCAGCATTTT; CDR3aa: CASSIDGDDQPQHF
d_gene: NA; len: 15; j_gene: TRBJ2-3; v_gene: TRBV7-7; abundance: NA; CDR3nt: TGTGCTAGCAGCTTAACTCCTGGAGGCACAGATACGCAGTATTTT; CDR3aa: CASSLTPGGTDTQYF
d_gene: TRBD2; len: 18; j_gene: TRBJ2-1; v_gene: TRBV4-1; abundance: few; CDR3nt: TGCGCCAGCAGCCAAGATCCTAGCGGGAGGCCCACCGGGGTTGAGCAGTTCTTC; CDR3aa: CASSQDPSGRPTGVEQFF
d_gene: NA; len: 17; j_gene: TRBJ2-1; v_gene: TRBV11-2; abundance: NA; CDR3nt: TGTGCCAGCAGCTTAGACCGGGACCTCCTTCCCCACAATGAGCAGTTCTTC; CDR3aa: CASSLDRDLLPHNEQFF
d_gene: NA; len: 16; j_gene: TRBJ2-1; v_gene: TRBV4-3; abundance: NA; CDR3nt: TGCGCCAGCAGCCAAGATGCGGTAAGCTCCTACAATGAGCAGTTCTTC; CDR3aa: CASSQDAVSSYNEQFF